A selection of T cell receptor beta chains follows, all from one sample in a study of blood T cell repertoires in COVID-19. The table came from immunoSEQ multiplex PCR; TCRdb's copy has only in-frame clones and leaves some out. The data hold approximately 110,000 clones, with roughly 90% observed a single time. Sequencing was performed on peripheral blood. Receptor source: a woman in her sixties or seventies who had recovered from COVID-19. CDR3s include the opening cysteine and the closing phenylalanine or tryptophan. D genes are given only for firm matches. Only some rows state a clone size, as once, few, many or a class for expanded clones.

V gene	CDR3 length	D gene	clone size	J gene	CDR3 protein	CDR3 DNA
TRBV2	14	TRBD1	NA	TRBJ1-1	CASRLQGAGTEAFF	TGTGCCAGCAGGCTACAGGGGGCAGGGACTGAAGCTTTCTTT
TRBV7-6	12	NA	NA	TRBJ1-1	CASSWGGTEAFF	TGTGCCAGCAGCTGGGGGGGCACTGAAGCTTTCTTT
TRBV30	13	TRBD1	NA	TRBJ1-2	CAWSVGGGYGYTF	TGTGCCTGGAGTGTAGGGGGCGGGTATGGCTACACCTTC
TRBV28	16	NA	NA	TRBJ1-3	CASSLDPQGGGNTIYF	TGTGCCAGCAGTTTGGACCCCCAGGGTGGTGGAAACACCATATATTTT
TRBV9	14	NA	NA	TRBJ1-2	CASSPGGDIYGYTF	TGTGCCAGCAGCCCAGGCGGGGATATCTATGGCTACACCTTC
TRBV10-3	15	NA	NA	TRBJ1-2	CAISEPGGANYGYTF	TGTGCCATCAGTGAGCCCGGGGGGGCTAACTATGGCTACACCTTC
TRBV2	16	TRBD1	NA	TRBJ1-6	CASRVQGARANSPLHF	TGTGCCAGCAGGGTACAGGGGGCGCGAGCAAATTCACCCCTCCACTTT
TRBV27	12	NA	NA	TRBJ1-4	CASSFLNEKLFF	TGTGCCAGCAGTTTCCTGAATGAAAAACTGTTTTTT
TRBV11-2	13	NA	NA	TRBJ2-1	CASSLDLSRSPFF	TGTGCCAGCAGCTTAGATCTATCCCGGTCGCCGTTCTTC
TRBV7-2	14	TRBD1	few	TRBJ2-7	CASSTDRGPYEQYF	TGTGCCAGCAGCACGGACAGGGGACCCTACGAGCAGTACTTC
TRBV5-5	13	NA	few	TRBJ2-3	CASSPLLADTQYF	TGTGCCAGCAGCCCCCTCCTCGCAGATACGCAGTATTTT
TRBV7-3	13	NA	NA	TRBJ1-5	CASSLGENQPQHF	TGTGCCAGCAGCTTAGGTGAGAATCAGCCCCAGCATTTT
TRBV5-8	17	TRBD2	NA	TRBJ2-1	CASSSRSSGGGLGEQFF	TGTGCCAGCAGCTCCCGATCTAGCGGGGGGGGCCTTGGTGAGCAGTTCTTC
TRBV5-1	14	NA	NA	TRBJ1-4	CASSGTGTTEKLFF	TGCGCCAGCAGCGGAACAGGGACTACTGAAAAACTGTTTTTT
TRBV20-1	13	NA	NA	TRBJ1-1	CSASIVGGTEAFF	TGCAGTGCTAGTATTGTAGGGGGTACTGAAGCTTTCTTT
TRBV6-6	16	NA	NA	TRBJ2-5	CASSYFNPGVGETQYF	TGTGCCAGCAGTTACTTCAACCCAGGGGTCGGGGAGACCCAGTACTTC
TRBV7-2	16	TRBD2	NA	TRBJ2-5	CASSPVELAGWETQYF	TGTGCCAGCAGCCCAGTGGAACTAGCGGGGTGGGAGACCCAGTACTTC
TRBV7-2	15	TRBD1	NA	TRBJ2-7	CASSLAGTGVSEQYF	TGTGCCAGCAGCTTAGCCGGGACAGGGGTCTCCGAGCAGTACTTC
TRBV10-1	12	NA	NA	TRBJ1-1	CASSGTISEAFF	TGCGCCAGCAGTGGAACTATTTCTGAAGCTTTCTTT
TRBV5-4	17	TRBD1	NA	TRBJ1-2	CASSSGIAGQGYYGYTF	TGTGCCAGCAGCTCCGGTATCGCGGGACAGGGGTACTATGGCTACACCTTC
TRBV14	13	NA	NA	TRBJ2-7	CASSPRVVHEQYF	TGTGCCAGCAGCCCGAGGGTAGTCCACGAGCAGTACTTC
TRBV4-3	15	TRBD1	NA	TRBJ1-5	CASSRLTGPDQPQHF	TGCGCCAGCAGCCGCCTGACAGGGCCCGATCAGCCCCAGCATTTT
TRBV13	14	TRBD1	NA	TRBJ2-7	CASSLPGTGGEQYF	TGTGCCAGCAGCTTGCCCGGGACAGGGGGGGAGCAGTACTTC
TRBV2	15	TRBD2	once	TRBJ2-7	CASSAGGGGTYEQYF	TGTGCCAGCAGTGCCGGGGGGGGCGGTACCTACGAGCAGTACTTC
TRBV6-2/TRBV6-3	16	TRBD1	NA	TRBJ2-7	CASSPETGWSSYEQYF	TGTGCCAGCAGCCCAGAGACAGGGTGGAGCTCCTACGAGCAGTACTTC
TRBV7-3	17	TRBD2	NA	TRBJ2-3	CASSLRLAGTGSDTQYF	TGTGCCAGCAGCTTAAGACTAGCGGGAACGGGTTCGGATACGCAGTATTTT
TRBV28	14	TRBD1	NA	TRBJ1-1	CASITPGGNGKAFF	TGTGCCAGCATCACACCAGGGGGAAATGGTAAAGCTTTCTTT
TRBV6-6	16	NA	NA	TRBJ2-3	CASSYADRLGTDTQYF	TGTGCCAGCAGTTACGCTGACAGGTTAGGCACAGATACGCAGTATTTT
TRBV28	16	NA	NA	TRBJ1-2	CASSPTRRGANYGYTF	TGTGCCAGCAGTCCGACCCGGAGAGGAGCTAACTATGGCTACACCTTC
TRBV2	16	TRBD2	NA	TRBJ2-2	CASSMSSGRFPGELFF	TGTGCCAGCAGTATGTCTAGCGGGAGGTTTCCGGGGGAGCTGTTTTTT
TRBV13	18	NA	NA	TRBJ1-1	CASSLGLPLETRYTEAFF	TGTGCCAGCAGCTTAGGCCTACCCTTGGAGACTAGGTACACTGAAGCTTTCTTT
TRBV14	17	TRBD2	once	TRBJ2-5	CASSQGKLLAGQETQYF	TGTGCCAGCAGCCAAGGCAAGCTACTAGCGGGACAAGAGACCCAGTACTTC
TRBV7-2	15	NA	NA	TRBJ2-2	CASSLGQGGTGELFF	TGTGCCAGCAGCTTGGGTCAGGGGGGAACCGGGGAGCTGTTTTTT
TRBV7-8	15	NA	NA	TRBJ1-1	CASSSPADMNTEAFF	TGTGCCAGCAGCTCACCAGCTGACATGAACACTGAAGCTTTCTTT
TRBV24-1	13	NA	NA	TRBJ2-7	CATSEGGRVEQYF	TGTGCCACCAGTGAGGGGGGGCGCGTCGAGCAGTACTTC
TRBV28	14	TRBD1	NA	TRBJ1-2	CASRSGQGDYGYTF	TGTGCCAGCAGGTCGGGACAGGGTGACTATGGCTACACCTTC
TRBV9	14	NA	NA	TRBJ2-1	CASSVDQFYNEQFF	TGTGCCAGCAGCGTAGACCAGTTTTACAATGAGCAGTTCTTC